This TCR beta chain was obtained from a study of T cell repertoires in cytomegalovirus infection. About the research overall: The public TCR beta signatures pointed to both CMV infection and matching HLA type. Findings of the study overall: Ex vivo, HLA-C-restricted CMV-specific TCR beta clonotypes prevailed over the rest of the response. Cumulative frequency of public TCR beta families picked out carriers of CMV plus the relevant HLA.

This CDR3 region has 12 residues. V dropped 8 bases and J dropped 4 bases, with 9 bases sitting between them. Only a few counts were recorded for this clonotype. Antigen: not known. TCRdb processed the reads anew with MiXCR; each CDR3 protein has one entry. The sample carries 680,000 or so distinct CDR3 sequences, around 35% recorded once. The source of this sequence is a human donor in good health (CMV status not recorded). Some clones in this sample may be carry-over from other donors' samples. Sequenced material: cultured PBMCs, taken from culture after CMV antigen stimulation. This chain connects TRBV12-3 or TRBV12-4 to TRBJ2-1; no definite D call. CDR3 residues: CASSYGYNEQFF. The CDR3 DNA reads as TGTGCCAGCTCTTACGGATACAATGAGCAGTTCTTC.